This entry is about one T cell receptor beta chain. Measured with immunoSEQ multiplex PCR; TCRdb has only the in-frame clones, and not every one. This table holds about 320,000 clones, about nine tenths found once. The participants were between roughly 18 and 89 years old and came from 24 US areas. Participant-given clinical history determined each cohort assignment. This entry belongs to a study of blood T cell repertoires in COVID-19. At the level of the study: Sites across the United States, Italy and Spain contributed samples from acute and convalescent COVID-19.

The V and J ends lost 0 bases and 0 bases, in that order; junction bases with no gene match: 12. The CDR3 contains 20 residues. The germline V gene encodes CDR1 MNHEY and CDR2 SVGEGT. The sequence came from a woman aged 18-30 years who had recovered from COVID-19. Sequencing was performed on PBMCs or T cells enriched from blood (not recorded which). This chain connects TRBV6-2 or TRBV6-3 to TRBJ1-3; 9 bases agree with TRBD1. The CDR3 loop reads CASSYSPGTGNEGSGNTIYF. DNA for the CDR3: TGTGCCAGCAGTTACTCTCCCGGGACAGGGAACGAGGGCTCTGGAAACACCATATATTTT.